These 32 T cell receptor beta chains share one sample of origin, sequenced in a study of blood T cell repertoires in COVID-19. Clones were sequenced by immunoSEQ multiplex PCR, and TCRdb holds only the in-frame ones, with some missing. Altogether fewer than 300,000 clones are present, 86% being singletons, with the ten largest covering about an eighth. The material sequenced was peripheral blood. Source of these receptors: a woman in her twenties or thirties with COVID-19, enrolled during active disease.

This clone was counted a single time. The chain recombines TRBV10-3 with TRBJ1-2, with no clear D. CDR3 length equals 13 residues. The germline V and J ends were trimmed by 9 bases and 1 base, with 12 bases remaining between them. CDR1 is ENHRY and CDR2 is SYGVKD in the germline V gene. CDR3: CAIRRDLNYGYTF. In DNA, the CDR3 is TGTGCCATTCGACGGGATCTTAACTATGGCTACACCTTC.

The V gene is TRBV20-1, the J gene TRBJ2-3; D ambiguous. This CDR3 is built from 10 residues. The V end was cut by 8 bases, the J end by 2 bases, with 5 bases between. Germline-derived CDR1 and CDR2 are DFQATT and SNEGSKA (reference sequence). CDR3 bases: TGCAGTTCCCACACAGATACGCAGTATTTT. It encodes CSSHTDTQYF.

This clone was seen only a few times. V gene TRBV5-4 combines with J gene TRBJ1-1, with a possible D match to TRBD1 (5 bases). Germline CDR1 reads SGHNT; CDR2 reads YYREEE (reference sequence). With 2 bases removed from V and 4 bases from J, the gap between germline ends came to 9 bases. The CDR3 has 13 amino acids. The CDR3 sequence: CASSFGQGTEAFF. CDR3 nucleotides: TGTGCCAGCAGCTTCGGCCAGGGCACTGAAGCTTTCTTT.

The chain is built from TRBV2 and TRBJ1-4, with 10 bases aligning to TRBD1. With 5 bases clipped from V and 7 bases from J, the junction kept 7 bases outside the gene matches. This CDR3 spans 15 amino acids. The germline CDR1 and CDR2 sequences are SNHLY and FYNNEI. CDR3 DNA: TGTGCCAGCAGTTACCGGACAGGGGGGGTTGAAAAACTGTTTTTT. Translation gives CASSYRTGGVEKLFF. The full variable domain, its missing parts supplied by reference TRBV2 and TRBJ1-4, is EPEVTQTPSHQVTQMGQEVILRCVPISNHLYFYWYRQILGQKVEFLVSFYNNEISEKSEIFDDQFSVERPDGSNFTLKIRSTKLEDSAMYFCASSYRTGGVEKLFFGSGTQLSVL.

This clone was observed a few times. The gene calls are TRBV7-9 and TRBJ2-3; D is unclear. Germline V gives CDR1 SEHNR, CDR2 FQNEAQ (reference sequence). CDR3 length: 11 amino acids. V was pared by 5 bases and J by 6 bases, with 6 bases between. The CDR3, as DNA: TGTGCCAGCAGCCCCAGGGATACGCAGTATTTT. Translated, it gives CASSPRDTQYF.

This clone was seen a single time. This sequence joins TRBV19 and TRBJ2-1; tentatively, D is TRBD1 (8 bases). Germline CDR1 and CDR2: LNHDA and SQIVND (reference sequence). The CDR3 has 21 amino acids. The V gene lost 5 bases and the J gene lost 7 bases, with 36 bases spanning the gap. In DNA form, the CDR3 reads TGTGCCAGTAGTCTTCGGCCCGACAGGGGAGGGCGGGGAGCAAGGGAGAATGAGCAGTTCTTC. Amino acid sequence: CASSLRPDRGGRGARENEQFF.

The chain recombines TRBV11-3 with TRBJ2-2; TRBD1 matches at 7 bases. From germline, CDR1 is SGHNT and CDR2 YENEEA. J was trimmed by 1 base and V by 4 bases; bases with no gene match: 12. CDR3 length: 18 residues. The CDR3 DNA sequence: TGTGCCAGCAGCTCCAGCTCGGGGACAGTCGTGAACACCGGGGAGCTGTTTTTT. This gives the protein CASSSSSGTVVNTGELFF. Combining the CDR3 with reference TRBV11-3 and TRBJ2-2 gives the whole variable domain EAGVVQSPRYKIIEKKQPVAFWCNPISGHNTLYWYLQNLGQGPELLIRYENEEAVDDSQLPKDRFSAERLKGVDSTLKIQPAELGDSAVYLCASSSSSGTVVNTGELFFGEGSRLTVL.

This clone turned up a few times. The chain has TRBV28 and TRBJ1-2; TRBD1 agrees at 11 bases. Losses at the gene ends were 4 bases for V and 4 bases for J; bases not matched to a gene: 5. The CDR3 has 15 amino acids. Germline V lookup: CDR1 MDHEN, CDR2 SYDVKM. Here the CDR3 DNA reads TGTGCCAGCAGTTCAACCGGGACAGGGGGCTATGGCTACACCTTC. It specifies CASSSTGTGGYGYTF.

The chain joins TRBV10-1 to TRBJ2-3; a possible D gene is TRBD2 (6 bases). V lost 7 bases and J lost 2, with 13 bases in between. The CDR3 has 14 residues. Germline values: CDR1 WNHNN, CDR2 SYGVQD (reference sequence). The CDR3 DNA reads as TGCGCCAGCACCTCGGGACTTAACACAGATACGCAGTATTTT. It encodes CASTSGLNTDTQYF.

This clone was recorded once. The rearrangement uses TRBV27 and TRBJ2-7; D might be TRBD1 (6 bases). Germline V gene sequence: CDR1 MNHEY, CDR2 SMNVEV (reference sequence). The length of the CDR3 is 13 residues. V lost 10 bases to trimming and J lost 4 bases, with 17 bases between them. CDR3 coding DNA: TGTGCCATCTCCAGGGGAGTAGGGTACGAGCAGTACTTC. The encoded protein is CAISRGVGYEQYF.

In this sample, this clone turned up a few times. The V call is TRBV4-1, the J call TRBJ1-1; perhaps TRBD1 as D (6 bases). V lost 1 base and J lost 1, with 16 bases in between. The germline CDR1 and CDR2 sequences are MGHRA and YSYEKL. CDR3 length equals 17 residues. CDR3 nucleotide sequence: TGCGCCAGCAGCCAAGTAATACAGGGTCAGGCGAACACTGAAGCTTTCTTT. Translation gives CASSQVIQGQANTEAFF.

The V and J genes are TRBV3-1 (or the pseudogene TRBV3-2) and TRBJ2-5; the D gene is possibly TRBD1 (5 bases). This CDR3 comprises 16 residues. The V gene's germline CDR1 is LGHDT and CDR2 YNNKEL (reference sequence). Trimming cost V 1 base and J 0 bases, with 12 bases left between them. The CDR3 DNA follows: TGTGCCAGCAGCCAAGTGGCAGGGTCGTACCAAGAGACCCAGTACTTC. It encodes CASSQVAGSYQETQYF.

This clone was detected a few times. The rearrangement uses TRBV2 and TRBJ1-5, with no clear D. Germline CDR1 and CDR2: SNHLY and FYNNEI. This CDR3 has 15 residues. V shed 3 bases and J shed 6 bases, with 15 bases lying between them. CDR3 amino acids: CASSENSYMGQPQHF. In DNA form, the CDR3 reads TGTGCCAGCAGTGAGAACAGTTACATGGGTCAGCCCCAGCATTTT.

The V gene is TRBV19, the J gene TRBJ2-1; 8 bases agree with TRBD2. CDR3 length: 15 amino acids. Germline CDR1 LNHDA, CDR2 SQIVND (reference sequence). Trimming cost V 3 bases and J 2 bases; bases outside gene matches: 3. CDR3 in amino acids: CASSIRGGPYNEQFF. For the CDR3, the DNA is TGTGCCAGTAGTATCCGCGGGGGGCCCTACAATGAGCAGTTCTTC.

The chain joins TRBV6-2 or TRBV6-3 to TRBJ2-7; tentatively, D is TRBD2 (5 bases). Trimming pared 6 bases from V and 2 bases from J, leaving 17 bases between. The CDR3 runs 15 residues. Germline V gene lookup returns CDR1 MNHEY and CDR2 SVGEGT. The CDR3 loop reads CASSTMDSGTYEQYF. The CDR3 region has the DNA TGTGCCAGCAGCACCATGGACTCTGGAACCTACGAGCAGTACTTC.

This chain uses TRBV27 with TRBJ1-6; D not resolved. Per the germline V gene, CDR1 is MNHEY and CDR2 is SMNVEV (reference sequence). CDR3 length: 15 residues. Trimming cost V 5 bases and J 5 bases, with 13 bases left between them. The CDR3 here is CASSNHQEDNSPLHF. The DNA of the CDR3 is TGTGCCAGCAGTAACCACCAAGAGGATAATTCACCCCTCCACTTT.

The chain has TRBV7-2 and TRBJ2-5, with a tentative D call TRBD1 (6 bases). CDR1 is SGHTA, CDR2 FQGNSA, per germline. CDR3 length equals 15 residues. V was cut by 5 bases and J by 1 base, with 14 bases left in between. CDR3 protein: CASSVGASLQETQYF. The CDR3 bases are TGTGCCAGCAGCGTGGGGGCTAGCCTCCAAGAGACCCAGTACTTC. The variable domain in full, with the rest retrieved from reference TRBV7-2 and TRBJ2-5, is GAGVSQSPSNKVTEKGKDVELRCDPISGHTALYWYRQSLGQGLEFLIYFQGNSAPDKSGLPSDRFSAERTGGSVSTLTIQRTQQEDSAVYLCASSVGASLQETQYFGPGTRLLVL.

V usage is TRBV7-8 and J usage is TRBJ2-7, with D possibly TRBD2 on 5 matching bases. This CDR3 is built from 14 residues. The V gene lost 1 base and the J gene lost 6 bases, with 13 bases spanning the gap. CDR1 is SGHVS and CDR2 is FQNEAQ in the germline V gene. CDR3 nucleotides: TGTGCCAGCAGCTTAGTCCTCGGGGTGGGCGAGCAGTACTTC. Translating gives CASSLVLGVGEQYF.

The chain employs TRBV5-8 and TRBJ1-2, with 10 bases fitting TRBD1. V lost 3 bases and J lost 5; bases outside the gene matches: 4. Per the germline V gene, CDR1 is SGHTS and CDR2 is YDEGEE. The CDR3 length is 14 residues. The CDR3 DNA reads TGTGCCAGCAGCTGGGGACAGGGGATTTATGGCTACACCTTC. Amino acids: CASSWGQGIYGYTF. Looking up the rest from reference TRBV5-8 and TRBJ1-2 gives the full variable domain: EAGVTQSPTHLIKTRGQQATLRCSPISGHTSVYWYQQALGLGLQFLLWYDEGEERNRGNFPPRFSGRQFPNYSSELNVNALELEDSALYLCASSWGQGIYGYTFGSGTRLTVV.

The CDR3 coding sequence is TGTGCCAGCAGCTTAGGGAGAACCTACGAGCAGTACTTC. It encodes CASSLGRTYEQYF. The V and J genes are TRBV13 and TRBJ2-7; D is unresolved. CDR1 is PRHDT, CDR2 FYEKMQ, per germline (reference sequence). Trimming cost V 0 bases and J 2 bases, with 5 bases left between them. CDR3 length equals 13 residues.

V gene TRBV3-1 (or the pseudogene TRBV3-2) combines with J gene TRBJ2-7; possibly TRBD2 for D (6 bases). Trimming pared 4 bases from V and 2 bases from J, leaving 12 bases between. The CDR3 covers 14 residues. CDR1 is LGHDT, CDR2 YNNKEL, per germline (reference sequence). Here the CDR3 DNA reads TGTGCCAGCAGCCTGGGACTCCTTACCTACGAGCAGTACTTC. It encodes CASSLGLLTYEQYF.

The CDR3 spells CASSEAIIQGTFF. DNA for the CDR3: TGTGCCAGCAGTGAAGCTATAATACAGGGGACTTTCTTT. J is TRBJ1-1 and V is TRBV2; TRBD1 agrees at 7 bases. CDR1 and CDR2 (germline): SNHLY, FYNNEI. J lost 12 bases, V lost 0 bases, and 7 bases had no gene match. This CDR3 comprises 13 residues.

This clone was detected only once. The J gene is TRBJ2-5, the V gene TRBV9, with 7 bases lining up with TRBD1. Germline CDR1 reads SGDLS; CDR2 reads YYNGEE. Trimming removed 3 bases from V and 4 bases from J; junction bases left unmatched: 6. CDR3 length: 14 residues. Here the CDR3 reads CASSETGYLETQYF. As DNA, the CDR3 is TGTGCCAGCAGCGAGACAGGGTACCTAGAGACCCAGTACTTC. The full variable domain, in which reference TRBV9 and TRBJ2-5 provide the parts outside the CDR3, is DSGVTQTPKHLITATGQRVTLRCSPRSGDLSVYWYQQSLDQGLQFLIQYYNGEERAKGNILERFSAQQFPDLHSELNLSSLELGDSALYFCASSETGYLETQYFGPGTRLLVL.

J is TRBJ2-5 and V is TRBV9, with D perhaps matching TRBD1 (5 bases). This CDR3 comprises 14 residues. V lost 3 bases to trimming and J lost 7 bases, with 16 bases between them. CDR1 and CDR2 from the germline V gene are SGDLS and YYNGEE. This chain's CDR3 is CASSAEGAGTTQYF. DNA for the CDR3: TGTGCCAGCAGCGCCGAAGGGGCAGGAACGACCCAGTACTTC. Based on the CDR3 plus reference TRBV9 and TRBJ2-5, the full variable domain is DSGVTQTPKHLITATGQRVTLRCSPRSGDLSVYWYQQSLDQGLQFLIQYYNGEERAKGNILERFSAQQFPDLHSELNLSSLELGDSALYFCASSAEGAGTTQYFGPGTRLLVL.

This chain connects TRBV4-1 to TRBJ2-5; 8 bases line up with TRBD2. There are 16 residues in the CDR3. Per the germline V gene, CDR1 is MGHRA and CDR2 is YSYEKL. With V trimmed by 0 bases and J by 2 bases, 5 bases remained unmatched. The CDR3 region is CASSQDLGGGQETQYF. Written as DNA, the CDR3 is TGCGCCAGCAGCCAAGATCTCGGGGGGGGACAAGAGACCCAGTACTTC.

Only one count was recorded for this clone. CDR3 in DNA: TGTGCCAGCAGCGAAACAGGGGGCCGGAGCTCTGGAAACACCATATATTTT. Translated: CASSETGGRSSGNTIYF. The chain employs TRBV5-5 and TRBJ1-3; TRBD1 agrees at 9 bases. CDR1 is SGHKS, CDR2 YYEKEE, per germline (reference sequence). The CDR3 sequence is 17 residues long. J gave up 0 bases and V 4 bases, and 8 bases lay outside the gene matches.

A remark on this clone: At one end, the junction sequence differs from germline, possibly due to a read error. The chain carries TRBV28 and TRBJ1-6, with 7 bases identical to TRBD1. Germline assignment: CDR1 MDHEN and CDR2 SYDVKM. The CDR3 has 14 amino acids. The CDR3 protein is CASSPDRANSPLHF. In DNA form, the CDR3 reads TGTGCCAGCAGTCCCGACAGGGCTAATTCGCCCCTCCACTTT.

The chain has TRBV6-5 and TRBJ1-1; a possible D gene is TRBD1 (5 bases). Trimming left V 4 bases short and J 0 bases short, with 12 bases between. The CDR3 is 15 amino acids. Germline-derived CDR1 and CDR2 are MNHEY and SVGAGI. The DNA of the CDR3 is TGTGCCAGCAGTTCCGGGGGGACCATGAACACTGAAGCTTTCTTT. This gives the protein CASSSGGTMNTEAFF.

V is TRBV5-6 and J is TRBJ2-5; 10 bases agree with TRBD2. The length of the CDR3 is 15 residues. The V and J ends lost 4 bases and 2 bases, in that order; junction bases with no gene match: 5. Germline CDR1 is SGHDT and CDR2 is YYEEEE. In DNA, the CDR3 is TGTGCCAGCAGCCCTGGACTAGCGGTTCAAGAGACCCAGTACTTC. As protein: CASSPGLAVQETQYF. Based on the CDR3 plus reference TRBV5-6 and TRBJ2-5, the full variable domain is DAGVTQSPTHLIKTRGQQVTLRCSPKSGHDTVSWYQQALGQGPQFIFQYYEEEERQRGNFPDRFSGHQFPNYSSELNVNALLLGDSALYLCASSPGLAVQETQYFGPGTRLLVL.

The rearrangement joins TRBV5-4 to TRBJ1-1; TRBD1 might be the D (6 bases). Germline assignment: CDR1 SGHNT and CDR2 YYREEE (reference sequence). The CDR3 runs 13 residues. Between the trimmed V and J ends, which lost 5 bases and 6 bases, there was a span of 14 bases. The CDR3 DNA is TGTGCCAGCAGTGACGGGGGGCTGTCTGAAGCTTTCTTT. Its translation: CASSDGGLSEAFF. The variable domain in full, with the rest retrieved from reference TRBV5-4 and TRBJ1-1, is ETGVTQSPTHLIKTRGQQVTLRCSSQSGHNTVSWYQQALGQGPQFIFQYYREEENGRGNFPPRFSGLQFPNYSSELNVNALELDDSALYLCASSDGGLSEAFFGQGTRLTVV.

This CDR3 reads CASSVEGVGRLYGYTF. CDR3 nucleotide sequence: TGTGCCAGCAGCGTAGAGGGGGTGGGGCGGCTCTATGGCTACACCTTC. The V gene is TRBV9, the J gene TRBJ1-2, with a possible D match to TRBD1 (6 bases). From germline, CDR1 is SGDLS and CDR2 YYNGEE. This CDR3 contains 16 residues. V gave up 0 bases and J gave up 4 bases, with 16 bases separating them.

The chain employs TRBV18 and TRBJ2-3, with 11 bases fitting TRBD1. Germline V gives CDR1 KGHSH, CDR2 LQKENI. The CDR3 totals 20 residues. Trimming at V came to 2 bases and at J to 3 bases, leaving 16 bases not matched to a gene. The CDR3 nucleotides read TGTGCCAGCTCACCAAGTGTCGTACTCGATGGACAGGGGGCAACAGATACGCAGTATTTT. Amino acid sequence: CASSPSVVLDGQGATDTQYF.